Below, 10 T cell receptor beta chains from the same sample are listed, as sequenced in a study of CD8 T cells in Susac syndrome. After extraction with the RNeasy kit, roughly 0.5 to 1 ug of the RNA was reverse transcribed using random hexamers. TCRdb recomputed calls from the immunoSEQ multiplex PCR reads with MiXCR, one row per CDR3 protein. The sample shows some 150,000 distinct CDR3 sequences, approximately 96% of them seen only once. The material sequenced was CD4+ T cells from PBMCs. The receptors shown here come from a human donor with Susac syndrome.

The chain employs TRBV20-1 and TRBJ2-5; 7 bases are a match to TRBD1. The CDR3 contains 15 residues. With V trimmed by 3 bases and J by 2 bases, 9 bases remained unmatched. Germline loops: CDR1 DFQATT, CDR2 SNEGSKA (reference sequence). The CDR3 DNA follows: TGCAGTGCTAGTTCACTTTCAGGGGGACAAGAGACCCAGTACTTC. Translating it yields CSASSLSGGQETQYF.

The V call is TRBV18, the J call TRBJ2-2, with D hard to call. Germline V gene sequence: CDR1 KGHSH, CDR2 LQKENI. This CDR3 has 13 residues. Trimming removed 1 base at V and 5 bases at J, with 5 bases between. This CDR3 is CASSPQATGELFF. As DNA, the CDR3 is TGTGCCAGCTCACCACAAGCGACCGGGGAGCTGTTTTTT.

This chain joins TRBV13 and TRBJ2-4, with D perhaps given as TRBD1 or TRBD2 (6 bases each). The germline V gene encodes CDR1 PRHDT and CDR2 FYEKMQ (reference sequence). Trimming pared 3 bases from V and 1 base from J, leaving 10 bases between. CDR3 length equals 15 residues. This CDR3 is CASSFGGPAKNIQYF. CDR3 in DNA: TGTGCCAGCAGCTTTGGGGGGCCGGCCAAAAACATTCAGTACTTC.

The chain recombines TRBV20-1 with TRBJ2-4; 9 bases align to TRBD1. CDR3 size: 13 residues. Trimming removed 5 bases from V and 6 bases from J; junction bases left unmatched: 5. Germline lookup yields CDR1 DFQATT and CDR2 SNEGSKA (reference sequence). The CDR3 spells CSAYPGQGNIQYF. The DNA of the CDR3 is TGCAGTGCTTACCCGGGACAGGGAAACATTCAGTACTTC.

J is TRBJ1-5 and V is TRBV10-3; no clear D. V dropped 8 bases and J dropped 0 bases, with 11 bases sitting between them. The CDR3 length is 14 residues. In germline, CDR1 is ENHRY, CDR2 SYGVKD. CDR3 protein: CAIGYGHSNQPQHF. CDR3 nucleotides: TGTGCCATCGGCTACGGCCATAGCAATCAGCCCCAGCATTTT.

The gene calls are TRBV18 and TRBJ2-7, with a possible D match to TRBD2 (7 bases). CDR3 size: 15 residues. Trimming cost V 6 bases and J 2 bases, with 17 bases left between them. CDR1 and CDR2 from the germline V gene are KGHSH and LQKENI. The CDR3 DNA is TGTGCCAGCTCGACAACTAGGGGGGGGACCTACGAGCAGTACTTC. Protein: CASSTTRGGTYEQYF.

The CDR3 DNA is TGTGCCAGCAGCCTCATACAGGGGAGAGAGCCCCAGCATTTT. As protein: CASSLIQGREPQHF. V and J are TRBV3-1 and TRBJ1-5; 7 bases agree with TRBD1. The CDR3 length is 14 residues. Trimming at V came to 4 bases and at J to 8 bases, leaving 8 bases not matched to a gene. The germline V gene encodes CDR1 LGHDT and CDR2 YNNKEL (reference sequence).

The V call is TRBV4-2, the J call TRBJ2-1, with D tentatively TRBD1 or TRBD2 (6 bases each). V lost 3 bases, J lost 0 bases, and 18 bases lay in between. Germline CDR1 and CDR2: LGHNA and YNFKEQ. This CDR3 contains 18 residues. CDR3 DNA sequence: TGTGCCAGCAGCCAGGCCCCATCGGGGGCCCGCTCCTACAATGAGCAGTTCTTC. This encodes CASSQAPSGARSYNEQFF.

This clonotype has only a few counts. V is TRBV28 and J is TRBJ2-7; D not certain. Germline assignment: CDR1 MDHEN and CDR2 SYDVKM. The CDR3 runs 14 residues. V was clipped by 5 bases and J by 7 bases, with 18 bases between them. The CDR3 here is CASSPSSTPREQYF. The CDR3 DNA sequence: TGTGCCAGCAGTCCCTCGTCCACCCCACGGGAGCAGTACTTC.

The CDR3 DNA is TGTGCCAGCAGTTACGGCCGGGTGGGCTATAGCAATCAGCCCCAGCATTTT. Its translation: CASSYGRVGYSNQPQHF. V is TRBV6-5 and J is TRBJ1-5; unclear D gene. Trimming left V 2 bases short and J 0 bases short, with 14 bases between. Germline loops: CDR1 MNHEY, CDR2 SVGAGI. The CDR3 has 17 residues.